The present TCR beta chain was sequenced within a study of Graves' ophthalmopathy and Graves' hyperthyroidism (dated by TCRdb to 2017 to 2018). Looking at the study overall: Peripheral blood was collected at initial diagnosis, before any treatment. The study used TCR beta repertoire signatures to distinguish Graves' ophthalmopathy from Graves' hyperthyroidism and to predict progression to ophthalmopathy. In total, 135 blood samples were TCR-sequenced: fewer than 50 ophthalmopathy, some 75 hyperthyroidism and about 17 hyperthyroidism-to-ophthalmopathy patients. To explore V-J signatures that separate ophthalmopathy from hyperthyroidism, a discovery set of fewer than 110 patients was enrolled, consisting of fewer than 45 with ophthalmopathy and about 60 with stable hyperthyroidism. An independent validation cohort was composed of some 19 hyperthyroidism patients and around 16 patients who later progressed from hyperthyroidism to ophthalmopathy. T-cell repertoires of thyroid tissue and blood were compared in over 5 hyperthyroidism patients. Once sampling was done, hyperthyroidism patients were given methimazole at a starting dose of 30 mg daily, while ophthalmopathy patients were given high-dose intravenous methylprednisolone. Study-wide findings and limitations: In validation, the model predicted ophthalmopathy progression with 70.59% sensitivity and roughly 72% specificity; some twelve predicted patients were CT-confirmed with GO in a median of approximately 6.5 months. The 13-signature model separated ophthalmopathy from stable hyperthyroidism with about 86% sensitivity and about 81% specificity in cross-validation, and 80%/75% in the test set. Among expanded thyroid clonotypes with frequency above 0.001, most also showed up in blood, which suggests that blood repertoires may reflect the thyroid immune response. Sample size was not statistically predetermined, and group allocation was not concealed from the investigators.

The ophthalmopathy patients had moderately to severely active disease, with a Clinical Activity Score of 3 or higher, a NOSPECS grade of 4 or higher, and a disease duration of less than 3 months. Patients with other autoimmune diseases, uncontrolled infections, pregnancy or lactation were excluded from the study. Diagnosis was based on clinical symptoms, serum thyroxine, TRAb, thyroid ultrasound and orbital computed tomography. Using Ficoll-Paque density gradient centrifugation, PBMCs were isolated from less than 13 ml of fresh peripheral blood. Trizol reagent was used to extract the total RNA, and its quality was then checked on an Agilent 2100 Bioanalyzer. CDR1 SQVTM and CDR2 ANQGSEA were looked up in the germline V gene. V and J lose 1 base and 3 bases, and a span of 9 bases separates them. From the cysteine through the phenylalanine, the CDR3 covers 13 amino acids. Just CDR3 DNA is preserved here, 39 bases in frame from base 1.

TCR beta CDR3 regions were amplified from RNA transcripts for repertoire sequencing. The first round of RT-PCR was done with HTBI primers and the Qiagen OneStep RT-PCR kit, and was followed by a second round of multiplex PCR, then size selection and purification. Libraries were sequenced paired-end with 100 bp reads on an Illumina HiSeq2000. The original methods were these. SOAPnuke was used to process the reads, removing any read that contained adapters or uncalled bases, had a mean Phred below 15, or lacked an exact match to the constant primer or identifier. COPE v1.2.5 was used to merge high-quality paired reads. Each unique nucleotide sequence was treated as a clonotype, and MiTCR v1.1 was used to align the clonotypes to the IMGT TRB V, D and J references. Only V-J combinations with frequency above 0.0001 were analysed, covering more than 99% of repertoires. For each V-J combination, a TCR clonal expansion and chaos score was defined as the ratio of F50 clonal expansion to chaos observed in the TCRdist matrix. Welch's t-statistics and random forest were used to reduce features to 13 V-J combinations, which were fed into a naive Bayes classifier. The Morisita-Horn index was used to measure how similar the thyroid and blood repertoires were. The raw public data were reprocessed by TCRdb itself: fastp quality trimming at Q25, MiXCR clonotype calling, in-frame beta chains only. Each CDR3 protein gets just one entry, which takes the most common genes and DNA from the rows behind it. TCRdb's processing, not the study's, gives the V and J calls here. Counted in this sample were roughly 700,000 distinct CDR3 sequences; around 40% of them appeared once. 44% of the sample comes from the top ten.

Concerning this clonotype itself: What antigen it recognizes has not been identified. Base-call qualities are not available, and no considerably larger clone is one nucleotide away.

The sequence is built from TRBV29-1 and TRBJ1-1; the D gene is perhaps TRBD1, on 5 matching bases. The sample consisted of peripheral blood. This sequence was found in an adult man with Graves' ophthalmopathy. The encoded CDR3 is CSVEGGRDTEAFF. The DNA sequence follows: TGCAGCGTTGAAGGGGGCAGGGACACTGAAGCTTTCTTT.